This TCR beta chain emerged from a study of blood T cell repertoires in COVID-19. Whole-study context: There were acute and convalescent COVID-19 samples, and they came from the United States, Italy and Spain.

In the study's own analysis: How many nucleated cells were present was estimated from reference gene primer amplification. Sequencing was performed with immunoSEQ multiplex PCR; in TCRdb, only in-frame clones are kept and a portion is missing. V and J calls and clone size are those listed in that table; D and trimming were worked out from the DNA. Among some 140,000 clones listed, about 76% were seen once. There are 15 residues in the CDR3. Germline values: CDR1 SGDLS, CDR2 YYNGEE. Unmatched junction bases numbered 6, after V lost 0 bases and J lost 6 bases. This TCR was sampled from a man older than 75 with acute or convalescent COVID-19. The sequencing sample was made of peripheral blood. The chain joins TRBV9 to TRBJ1-5; TRBD1 matches at 7 bases. The CDR3 DNA sequence: TGTGCCAGCAGCGTAGGACAGGGATCGGCTCAGCCCCAGCATTTT. Protein sequence: CASSVGQGSAQPQHF.